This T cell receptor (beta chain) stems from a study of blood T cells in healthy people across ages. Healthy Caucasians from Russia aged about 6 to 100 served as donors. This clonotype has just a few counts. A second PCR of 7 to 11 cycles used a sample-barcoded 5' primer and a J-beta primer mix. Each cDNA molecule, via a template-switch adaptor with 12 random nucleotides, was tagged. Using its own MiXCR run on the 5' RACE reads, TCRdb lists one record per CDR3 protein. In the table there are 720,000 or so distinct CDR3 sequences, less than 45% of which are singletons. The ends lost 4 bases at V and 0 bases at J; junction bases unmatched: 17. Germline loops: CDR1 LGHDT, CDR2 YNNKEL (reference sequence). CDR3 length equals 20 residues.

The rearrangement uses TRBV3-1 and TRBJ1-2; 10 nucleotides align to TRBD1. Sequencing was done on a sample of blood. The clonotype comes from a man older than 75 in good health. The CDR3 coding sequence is TGTGCCAGCAGCCCACAGGACCACACCGGGACAGGGGCCCCTAACTATGGCTACACCTTC. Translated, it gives CASSPQDHTGTGAPNYGYTF.